A selection of T cell receptor beta chains follows, all from one sample in a study of T cell responses to AZD1222 COVID-19 vaccine. This table comes from immunoSEQ multiplex PCR, and its TCRdb copy is limited to in-frame clones, with some not included. The sample lists approximately 190,000 clones; roughly 92% were seen once. The specimen comprised peripheral blood, sampled 28 days after the second AZD1222 dose. The receptor set was obtained from an adult who received the AZD1222 COVID-19 vaccine. Each CDR3 is given with its conserved first and last residue. D genes are given only for firm matches. Part of the rows lack a size; the others show once, few, many or a class for expanded clones.

size: .; V: TRBV7-2; D: TRBD2; J: TRBJ2-7; DNA: TGTGCCAGCAGCTTAGTTAGCGGGGGGGCTTACGAGCAGTACTTC; CDR3: CASSLVSGGAYEQYF
size: .; V: TRBV27; D: .; J: TRBJ1-1; DNA: TGTGCCAGCAGTTTATATGGAGGGTCGCGGGGCACTGAAGCTTTCTTT; CDR3: CASSLYGGSRGTEAFF
size: .; V: TRBV5-1; D: TRBD2; J: TRBJ2-3; DNA: TGCGCCAGCAGCGCGGGACTAGTGCCAGATACGCAGTATTTT; CDR3: CASSAGLVPDTQYF
size: .; V: TRBV29-1; D: .; J: TRBJ2-3; DNA: TGCAGCGTTGAGAGTGGACGCGTTACAGATACGCAGTATTTT; CDR3: CSVESGRVTDTQYF
size: .; V: TRBV5-8; D: .; J: TRBJ1-1; DNA: TGTGCCAGCAGCCGTCGGGGGTCGGAGACTGAAGCTTTCTTT; CDR3: CASSRRGSETEAFF
size: .; V: TRBV18; D: .; J: TRBJ2-7; DNA: TGTGCCAGCTCACCACCCGCAGGGGCCTCCTACGAGCAGTACTTC; CDR3: CASSPPAGASYEQYF
size: .; V: TRBV5-1; D: .; J: TRBJ1-2; DNA: TGCGCCAGCAGCCCGGGGAGGGATACTAACTATGGCTACACCTTC; CDR3: CASSPGRDTNYGYTF
size: .; V: TRBV29-1; D: .; J: TRBJ1-2; DNA: TGCAGCGCCTCCACATCGCAACACTATGGCTACACCTTC; CDR3: CSASTSQHYGYTF
size: once; V: TRBV9; D: .; J: TRBJ1-1; DNA: TGTGCCAGCAGCGCGGGGGTAGGGTCGTCCACTGAAGCTTTCTTT; CDR3: CASSAGVGSSTEAFF
size: .; V: TRBV6-2/TRBV6-3; D: .; J: TRBJ1-5; DNA: TGTGCCAGCAGTCCCCTGGGGGGCTATAGCAATCAGCCCCAGCATTTT; CDR3: CASSPLGGYSNQPQHF
size: .; V: TRBV7-8; D: .; J: TRBJ1-1; DNA: TGTGCCAGCACCCTCCGGCAGGAGGTGAACACTGAAGCTTTCTTT; CDR3: CASTLRQEVNTEAFF
size: once; V: TRBV5-6; D: .; J: TRBJ2-2; DNA: TGTGCCAGCAGCTTGATTGTCAGCGCGAACACCGGGGAGCTGTTTTTT; CDR3: CASSLIVSANTGELFF
size: .; V: TRBV6-5; D: TRBD1; J: TRBJ1-2; DNA: TGTGCCAGCAGAACGCAGGGGGCGAAGGGCTACACCTTC; CDR3: CASRTQGAKGYTF
size: .; V: TRBV4-1; D: TRBD2; J: TRBJ2-3; DNA: TGCGCCAGCAGCCAAGTATCAACGGGGGGGATCCAGTATTTT; CDR3: CASSQVSTGGIQYF
size: .; V: TRBV7-8; D: .; J: TRBJ2-7; DNA: TGTGCCAGCAGCTTAGGTCGGGATCGTCGGTACGAGCAGTACTTC; CDR3: CASSLGRDRRYEQYF
size: .; V: TRBV6-5; D: .; J: TRBJ1-1; DNA: TGTGCCAGCAGTTACTCGAATTCAGCGAACACTGAAGCTTTCTTT; CDR3: CASSYSNSANTEAFF
size: .; V: TRBV4-3; D: .; J: TRBJ1-1; DNA: TGCGCCAGCAGCCAAGTAGATGGGGGGAACACTGAAGCTTTCTTT; CDR3: CASSQVDGGNTEAFF
size: .; V: TRBV6-5; D: TRBD1; J: TRBJ1-1; DNA: TGTGCCAGCAGTTGGGACAGGGGGAACACTGAAGCTTTCTTT; CDR3: CASSWDRGNTEAFF
size: once; V: TRBV7-3; D: TRBD2; J: TRBJ2-1; DNA: TGTGCCAGCAGCCCGCTAGCGGGGACCCAGGGGAATGAGCAGTTCTTC; CDR3: CASSPLAGTQGNEQFF
size: .; V: TRBV19; D: .; J: TRBJ1-4; DNA: TGTGCCAGCCGGACGGTAGCAACTAATGAAAAACTGTTTTTT; CDR3: CASRTVATNEKLFF
size: .; V: TRBV27; D: TRBD1; J: TRBJ1-2; DNA: TGTGCCAGCAGTCCAGGGGGAGGTTGGGGCTACACCTTC; CDR3: CASSPGGGWGYTF
size: .; V: TRBV3-1/TRBV3-2; D: .; J: TRBJ1-1; DNA: TGTGCCAGCAGCCAATTGGACGCCCTGAACACTGAAGCTTTCTTT; CDR3: CASSQLDALNTEAFF
size: .; V: TRBV5-4; D: TRBD2; J: TRBJ2-5; DNA: TGTGCCAGCAGCCCGGGGGGGAATGAAGAGACCCAGTACTTC; CDR3: CASSPGGNEETQYF
size: .; V: TRBV7-3; D: .; J: TRBJ1-3; DNA: TGTGCCAGCAGCCCCGGGGGGGGACCTGGAAACACCATATATTTT; CDR3: CASSPGGGPGNTIYF
size: .; V: TRBV7-3; D: TRBD1; J: TRBJ2-2; DNA: TGTGCCAGCAGTCCAACGGGCAGGGGGCTGGCCGGGGAGCTGTTTTTT; CDR3: CASSPTGRGLAGELFF
size: .; V: TRBV29-1; D: .; J: TRBJ2-1; DNA: TGCAGCGTTGATTTTCGGCAGGGGAATGAGCAGTTCTTC; CDR3: CSVDFRQGNEQFF
size: once; V: TRBV10-3; D: .; J: TRBJ2-7; DNA: TGTGCCATCAGTGAGGACAGGAGGTCTGTCGAGCAGTACTTC; CDR3: CAISEDRRSVEQYF
size: .; V: TRBV7-6; D: .; J: TRBJ1-1; DNA: TGTGCCAGCAGCTTCCTGGGACCCTTGAGCACTGAAGCTTTCTTT; CDR3: CASSFLGPLSTEAFF
size: .; V: TRBV29-1; D: TRBD1; J: TRBJ1-1; DNA: TGCAGCGCCAGGGACAGGGAGGCTAACACTGAAGCTTTCTTT; CDR3: CSARDREANTEAFF
size: .; V: TRBV6-1; D: .; J: TRBJ1-3; DNA: TGTGCCAGCAGTCGGGAGGGGACAACGGGAAACACCATATATTTT; CDR3: CASSREGTTGNTIYF
size: once; V: TRBV6-1; D: TRBD1; J: TRBJ1-5; DNA: TGTGCCAGCAGTGACCGGGACAGGGTCAATCAGCCCCAGCATTTT; CDR3: CASSDRDRVNQPQHF
size: .; V: TRBV6-5; D: TRBD2; J: TRBJ2-3; DNA: TGTGCCAGCAGTTCGACTAGCGGGACACCGGGAGATACGCAGTATTTT; CDR3: CASSSTSGTPGDTQYF
size: once; V: TRBV4-1; D: .; J: TRBJ2-7; DNA: TGCGCCAGCAGCCAACACACCCTCTACGAGCAGTACTTC; CDR3: CASSQHTLYEQYF
size: .; V: TRBV9; D: TRBD1; J: TRBJ1-2; DNA: TGTGCCAGCAGCGTAGGTGGGGAGGGGGCCAGGTATGGCTACACCTTC; CDR3: CASSVGGEGARYGYTF
size: .; V: TRBV4-3; D: .; J: TRBJ1-1; DNA: TGCGCCAGCAGCCGAGAGACGGCGAACACTGAAGCTTTCTTT; CDR3: CASSRETANTEAFF
size: .; V: TRBV14; D: .; J: TRBJ2-2; DNA: TGTGCCAGCAGCCAACAGGTCACCGGGGAGCTGTTTTTT; CDR3: CASSQQVTGELFF
size: .; V: TRBV3-1/TRBV3-2; D: TRBD1; J: TRBJ1-4; DNA: TGTGCCAGCAGCCATTACAACCCGGGACAGAGTAATGAAAAACTGTTTTTT; CDR3: CASSHYNPGQSNEKLFF
size: .; V: TRBV30; D: .; J: TRBJ2-3; DNA: TGTGCCTGGAGATCTTTTGATACGCAGTATTTT; CDR3: CAWRSFDTQYF
size: few; V: TRBV4-2; D: .; J: TRBJ1-6; DNA: TGTGCCAGCAGCCAAGATTCGAGCCAGGGAGGCTCACCCCTCCACTTT; CDR3: CASSQDSSQGGSPLHF
size: once; V: TRBV15; D: TRBD2; J: TRBJ2-5; DNA: TGTGCCACCAGCAGCCGAGGACCCCCGGCGGGGGTAGAGACCCAGTACTTC; CDR3: CATSSRGPPAGVETQYF
size: .; V: TRBV12-3/TRBV12-4; D: .; J: TRBJ1-5; DNA: TGTGCCAGCAGCCGACAGGACAATCAGCCCCAGCATTTT; CDR3: CASSRQDNQPQHF
size: .; V: TRBV5-1; D: .; J: TRBJ1-2; DNA: TGCGCCAGCACCATTGACGGGAACTATGGCTACACCTTC; CDR3: CASTIDGNYGYTF
size: .; V: TRBV19; D: .; J: TRBJ1-4; DNA: TGTGCCAGTGGGGAGGGAGCAACTAATGAAAAACTGTTTTTT; CDR3: CASGEGATNEKLFF
size: .; V: TRBV2; D: TRBD1; J: TRBJ1-1; DNA: TGTGCCAGCGGACAGGGGAGGGCCACTGAAGCTTTCTTT; CDR3: CASGQGRATEAFF
size: .; V: TRBV5-6; D: .; J: TRBJ1-1; DNA: TGTGCCAGCAGCTTGTTGGTCAGGGACAAGAGAGAGGCTTTCTTT; CDR3: CASSLLVRDKREAFF
size: .; V: TRBV20-1; D: .; J: TRBJ1-5; DNA: TGCAGTGCTACAGGAAATCAGCCCCAGCATTTT; CDR3: CSATGNQPQHF